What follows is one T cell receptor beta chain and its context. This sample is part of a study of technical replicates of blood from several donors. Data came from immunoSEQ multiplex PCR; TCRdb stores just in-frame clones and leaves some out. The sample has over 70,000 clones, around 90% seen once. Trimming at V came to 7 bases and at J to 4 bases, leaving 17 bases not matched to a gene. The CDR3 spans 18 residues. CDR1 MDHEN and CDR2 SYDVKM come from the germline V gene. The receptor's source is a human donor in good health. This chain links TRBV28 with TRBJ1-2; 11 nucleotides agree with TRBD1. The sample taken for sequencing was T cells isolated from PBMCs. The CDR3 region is CASIDAGQGARGSYGYTF. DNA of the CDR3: TGTGCCAGCATCGACGCAGGACAGGGGGCGCGCGGAAGCTATGGCTACACCTTC.